One and the same sample provided the 27 T cell receptor beta chains below, sequenced in a study of early T cells in non-severe SARS-CoV-2 infection. One entry per CDR3 protein, called by TCRdb with MiXCR from the 5' RACE reads. Of more than 65,000 distinct CDR3 sequences detected, less than 15% appear once; the ten largest clones hold about 3.9%. The sequenced sample was whole blood. The receptor source for this set is an adult who was a healthcare worker with PCR-confirmed SARS-CoV-2 infection or an uninfected control (not recorded which).

This clonotype was seen more than once but under ten times. This chain joins TRBV14 and TRBJ2-2, with 7 nucleotides matching TRBD1. Germline V CDR1 and CDR2: SGHDN, FVKESK. There are 14 residues in the CDR3. V trimming: 10 bases; J trimming: 1 base; junction bases outside the gene matches: 6. CDR3 bases: TGTGCCACCTCGGACAGGCTGAACACCGGGGAGCTGTTTTTT. Protein product: CATSDRLNTGELFF.

There are a few counts of this clonotype. The chain couples TRBV20-1 to TRBJ2-1, with 10 bases fitting TRBD2. Germline values: CDR1 DFQATT, CDR2 SNEGSKA (reference sequence). This CDR3 contains 15 residues. Trimming cost V 3 bases and J 5 bases; bases outside gene matches: 7. The CDR3 DNA reads as TGCAGTGCTAGTGACCTAGCGGGAGTCGACAATGAGCAGTTCTTC. Amino acids: CSASDLAGVDNEQFF.

This chain uses TRBV12-3 or TRBV12-4 with TRBJ1-3, with unresolved D. CDR3 length: 15 residues. The V end lost 4 bases, the J end lost 0 bases, and 10 bases lay between the germline ends. CDR3: CASSSRPYSGNTIYF. The DNA of the CDR3 is TGTGCCAGCAGTTCGCGACCTTACTCTGGAAACACCATATATTTT.

The sample holds many counts of this clonotype. The chain is built from TRBV10-3 and TRBJ2-1; TRBD1 matches 8 bases. Germline CDR1 is ENHRY and CDR2 is SYGVKD. V shed 0 bases, J shed 4 bases, and the junction held 5 bases outside the gene matches. The CDR3 runs to 16 residues. The CDR3 loop reads CAISESTGAMYNEQFF. The CDR3 DNA sequence: TGTGCCATCAGTGAGTCGACAGGGGCCATGTACAATGAGCAGTTCTTC.

This clonotype came up many times. This rearrangement joins TRBV28 to TRBJ2-1, with 8 bases lining up with TRBD1. Per germline, CDR1 MDHEN and CDR2 SYDVKM. V lost 6 bases and J lost 5; bases outside the gene matches: 9. This CDR3 has 15 amino acids. CDR3 sequence reads: CASRYPGQAHNEQFF. DNA for the CDR3: TGTGCCAGCAGGTATCCGGGACAGGCCCACAATGAGCAGTTCTTC.

The sample holds a few counts of this clonotype. V usage is TRBV5-4 and J usage is TRBJ1-2; a weak D match, TRBD1 (6 bases). The V gene lost 0 bases and the J gene lost 9 bases, with 18 bases spanning the gap. Germline values: CDR1 SGHNT, CDR2 YYREEE (reference sequence). The CDR3 consists of 15 residues. CDR3 coding DNA: TGTGCCAGCAGCTTGGACCAGGGGCTAAGTCGAAGCTACACCTTC. Its protein is CASSLDQGLSRSYTF.

This chain's CDR3 is CASSLTSNQPQHF. The CDR3, as DNA: TGTGCCAGCAGTTTAACCAGCAATCAGCCCCAGCATTTT. J is TRBJ1-5 and V is TRBV12-3 or TRBV12-4; D gene ambiguous. This CDR3 comprises 13 residues. The V and J ends lost 2 bases and 1 base respectively, with 3 bases between them.

Turning to this clonotype: A much larger clone lies a single base off, so this may be a read error. V is TRBV20-1 and J is TRBJ1-1; D is unclear. The CDR3 runs 14 residues. The germline gives CDR1 DFQATT, CDR2 SNEGSKA (reference sequence). The CDR3 loop is CCARVVAMNTEAFF. CDR3 DNA: TGCTGTGCTAGAGTTGTGGCAATGAACACTGAAGCTTTCTTT.

The chain links TRBV28 to TRBJ1-6; no firm D call. This CDR3 has 14 residues. The germline V gene has CDR1 MDHEN and CDR2 SYDVKM. Trimming removed 5 bases at V and 11 bases at J, with 16 bases between. Written as DNA, the CDR3 is TGTGCCAGCAGTGGTCAGGCCTCCTCGGCACCCCTCCACTTT. Translated: CASSGQASSAPLHF.

This clonotype occurred a few times. The chain uses TRBV12-3 or TRBV12-4 and TRBJ2-7; the match to TRBD2 covers 10 bases. This CDR3 comprises 15 residues. V gave up 5 bases and J gave up 7 bases; unmatched junction bases: 11. CDR3 DNA: TGTGCCAGCAGTCCCTCCCTAGCGGGAGTTGAAGAGCAGTACTTC. Its translation: CASSPSLAGVEEQYF.

This clonotype has a handful of counts. V and J are TRBV20-1 and TRBJ1-4; no clear D gene. V was clipped by 4 bases and J by 4 bases, with 10 bases between them. The CDR3 spans 13 residues. Looked up from germline, CDR1 is DFQATT and CDR2 is SNEGSKA (reference sequence). CDR3 region: CSAIGPINEKLFF. CDR3 nucleotide sequence: TGCAGTGCTATTGGGCCGATTAATGAAAAACTGTTTTTT.

To note about this clonotype: A junction boundary mismatches the germline segment, possibly from a read error. This rearrangement joins TRBV19 to TRBJ2-1, with D perhaps matching TRBD1 or TRBD2 (5 bases each). There are 15 residues in the CDR3. Germline-derived CDR1 and CDR2 are LNHDA and SQIVND (reference sequence). Written as DNA, the CDR3 is TGTGTCAGTGGTGTGGGGGTCTTAGCCTACAATGAGCAGTTCTTC. Translation: CVSGVGVLAYNEQFF.

This clonotype came up many times. This rearrangement joins TRBV20-1 to TRBJ2-3; tentatively, D is TRBD2 (6 bases). CDR3 length: 15 residues. V lost 3 bases, J lost 4 bases, and 17 bases lay in between. Germline lookup yields CDR1 DFQATT and CDR2 SNEGSKA (reference sequence). Written as DNA, the CDR3 is TGCAGTGCTAGCGGCGGGGCGGCGGGTGCAGATACGCAGTATTTT. Its translation: CSASGGAAGADTQYF.

This clonotype was observed many times. V gene TRBV14 combines with J gene TRBJ2-3; the D is unclear. The length of the CDR3 is 11 residues. The V gene lost 1 base and the J gene lost 7 bases, with 3 bases spanning the gap. Germline V lookup: CDR1 SGHDN, CDR2 FVKESK. The CDR3 sequence: CASSQAYTQYF. In nucleotides, the CDR3 is TGTGCCAGCAGCCAAGCCTATACGCAGTATTTT.

This clonotype was detected ten times or more. The rearrangement joins TRBV5-1 to TRBJ1-1; TRBD1 agrees at 8 bases. CDR1 is SGHRS and CDR2 is YFSETQ in the germline V gene. Unmatched junction bases numbered 15, after V lost 4 bases and J lost 7 bases. The CDR3 covers 16 residues. CDR3 region: CASSIAGGATFDEAFF. The CDR3 nucleotides read TGCGCCAGCAGCATAGCAGGGGGCGCGACCTTTGATGAAGCTTTCTTT.

A few counts support this clonotype. The V gene is TRBV19, the J gene TRBJ2-7, with D possibly being TRBD1 or TRBD2 (5 bases each). The V end lost 2 bases, the J end lost 6 bases, and 11 bases lay between the germline ends. Germline V gene sequence: CDR1 LNHDA, CDR2 SQIVND (reference sequence). This CDR3 has 13 residues. CDR3 amino acids: CASSIYGAGEQYF. The CDR3 DNA follows: TGTGCCAGTAGTATATACGGGGCGGGCGAGCAGTACTTC.

This clonotype turned up a few times. The chain recombines TRBV28 with TRBJ1-1; the D is unclear. Germline V lookup: CDR1 MDHEN, CDR2 SYDVKM. V lost 4 bases and J lost 0, with 9 bases in between. CDR3 length equals 14 residues. CDR3 sequence: CASSSIGMNTEAFF. CDR3 in DNA: TGTGCCAGCAGTTCAATTGGGATGAACACTGAAGCTTTCTTT.

V gene TRBV20-1 combines with J gene TRBJ2-1, with unresolved D. The CDR3 runs to 13 residues. With 0 bases removed from V and 14 bases from J, the gap between germline ends came to 17 bases. CDR1 is DFQATT and CDR2 is SNEGSKA in the germline V gene (reference sequence). This CDR3 is CSARDLNINKEFF. The CDR3 bases are TGCAGTGCTAGAGATCTGAACATCAACAAGGAGTTCTTC.

The rearrangement joins TRBV18 to TRBJ2-6; TRBD1 might be the D (6 bases). Trimming left V 2 bases short and J 5 bases short, with 10 bases between. The length of the CDR3 is 15 residues. CDR1 is KGHSH, CDR2 LQKENI, per germline. The CDR3 nucleotides read TGTGCCAGCTCACCAGGGCAGGGGTGGGCCAACGTCCTGACTTTC. This sequence encodes CASSPGQGWANVLTF.

The chain employs TRBV7-2 and TRBJ1-2, with a tentative D call TRBD1 (5 bases). Between the trimmed V and J ends, which lost 1 base and 6 bases, there was a span of 9 bases. The CDR3 extends over 13 amino acids. Germline values: CDR1 SGHTA, CDR2 FQGNSA. CDR3 in DNA: TGTGCCAGCAGCTTAGATGGGGCCAATGGCTACACCTTC. Translation: CASSLDGANGYTF.

This clonotype was counted many times. The chain employs TRBV20-1 and TRBJ1-1; D gene ambiguous. Per the germline V gene, CDR1 is DFQATT and CDR2 is SNEGSKA (reference sequence). V lost 3 bases and J 4 bases, leaving 12 bases between the germline ends. This CDR3 contains 13 residues. CDR3 DNA: TGCAGTGCTAGTATCTCCGCGGGCACTGAAGCTTTCTTT. The encoded protein is CSASISAGTEAFF.

V gene TRBV19 combines with J gene TRBJ2-3; no clear D. The CDR3 contains 14 residues. CDR1 is LNHDA and CDR2 is SQIVND in the germline V gene (reference sequence). Deletions cut 5 bases from V and 0 bases from J, with 9 bases between. As DNA, the CDR3 is TGTGCCAGTAGTGACATCACTAGCACAGATACGCAGTATTTT. Translating it yields CASSDITSTDTQYF. Together with reference TRBV19 and TRBJ2-3, the CDR3 gives the full variable domain: DGGITQSPKYLFRKEGQNVTLSCEQNLNHDAMYWYRQDPGQGLRLIYYSQIVNDFQKGDIAEGYSVSREKKESFPLTVTSAQKNPTAFYLCASSDITSTDTQYFGPGTRLTVL.

This sequence joins TRBV12-3 or TRBV12-4 and TRBJ2-1, with 8 bases lining up with TRBD2. The length of the CDR3 is 13 residues. V lost 8 bases to trimming and J lost 5 bases; unmatched junction nucleotides: 5. CDR3 residues: CASLRGGNNEQFF. Written as DNA, the CDR3 is TGTGCCAGCTTACGCGGGGGGAACAATGAGCAGTTCTTC.

V gene TRBV4-2 combines with J gene TRBJ2-1; 7 bases match TRBD2. The germline V gene encodes CDR1 LGHNA and CDR2 YNFKEQ. V trimming: 0 bases; J trimming: 7 bases; junction bases outside the gene matches: 9. This CDR3 is 16 amino acids long. CDR3 protein: CASSQDEAGAGNEQFF. CDR3 in DNA: TGTGCCAGCAGCCAAGATGAGGCGGGAGCGGGGAATGAGCAGTTCTTC.

The chain has TRBV5-1 and TRBJ2-2, with TRBD2 identical over 8 bases. With V trimmed by 3 bases and J by 5 bases, 6 bases remained unmatched. CDR1 is SGHRS and CDR2 is YFSETQ in the germline V gene. This CDR3 has 15 amino acids. CDR3 nucleotide sequence: TGCGCCAGCAGCTGGAGCGGGAGTGGGACCGGGGAGCTGTTTTTT. Protein: CASSWSGSGTGELFF.

This clonotype has ten or more counts. V gene TRBV28 combines with J gene TRBJ2-7; the D gene is possibly TRBD1 (6 bases). Germline V gene lookup returns CDR1 MDHEN and CDR2 SYDVKM. The CDR3 covers 16 residues. Between the trimmed V and J ends, which lost 6 bases and 2 bases, there was a span of 20 bases. CDR3 nucleotides: TGTGCCAGCAGCCGAATATGGGACACCAAACCCTACGAGCAGTACTTC. Residues: CASSRIWDTKPYEQYF.

This clonotype ranks as medium-sized. V is TRBV6-5 and J is TRBJ2-7; D remains ambiguous. The germline V and J ends were trimmed by 7 bases and 0 bases, with 19 bases remaining between them. The CDR3 sequence is 16 residues long. Germline CDR1 reads MNHEY; CDR2 reads SVGAGI. Here the CDR3 DNA reads TGTGCCAGCATCTCACACCGTGCATCCAGCTCCTACGAGCAGTACTTC. The encoded protein is CASISHRASSSYEQYF.